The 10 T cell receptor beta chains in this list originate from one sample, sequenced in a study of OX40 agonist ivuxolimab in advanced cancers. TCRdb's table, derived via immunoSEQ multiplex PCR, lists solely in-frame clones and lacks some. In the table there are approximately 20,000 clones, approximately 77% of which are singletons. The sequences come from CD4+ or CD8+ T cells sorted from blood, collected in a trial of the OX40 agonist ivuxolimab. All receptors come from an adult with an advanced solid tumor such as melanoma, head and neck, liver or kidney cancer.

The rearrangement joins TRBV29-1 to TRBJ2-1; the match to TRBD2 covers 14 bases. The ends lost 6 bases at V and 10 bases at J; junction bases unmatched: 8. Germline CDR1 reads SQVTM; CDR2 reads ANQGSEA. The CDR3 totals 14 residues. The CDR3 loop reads CSVTPGLAGGEQFF. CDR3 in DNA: TGCAGCGTCACCCCCGGACTAGCGGGAGGCGAGCAGTTCTTC.

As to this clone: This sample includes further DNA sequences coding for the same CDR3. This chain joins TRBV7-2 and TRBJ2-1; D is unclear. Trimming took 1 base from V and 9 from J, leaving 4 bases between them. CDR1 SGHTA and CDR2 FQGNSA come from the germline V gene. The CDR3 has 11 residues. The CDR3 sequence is CASSLGGEQFF. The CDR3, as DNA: TGTGCCAGCAGCTTAGGTGGTGAGCAGTTCTTC.

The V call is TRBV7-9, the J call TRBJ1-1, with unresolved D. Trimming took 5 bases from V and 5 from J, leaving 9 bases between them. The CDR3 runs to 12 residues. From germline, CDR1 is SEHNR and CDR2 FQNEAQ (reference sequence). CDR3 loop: CASSTPGTEAFF. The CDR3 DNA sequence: TGTGCCAGCAGCACCCCCGGGACTGAAGCTTTCTTT. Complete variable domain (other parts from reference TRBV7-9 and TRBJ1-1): DTGVSQNPRHKITKRGQNVTFRCDPISEHNRLYWYRQTLGQGPEFLTYFQNEAQLEKSRLLSDRFSAERPKGSFSTLEIQRTEQGDSAMYLCASSTPGTEAFFGQGTRLTVV.

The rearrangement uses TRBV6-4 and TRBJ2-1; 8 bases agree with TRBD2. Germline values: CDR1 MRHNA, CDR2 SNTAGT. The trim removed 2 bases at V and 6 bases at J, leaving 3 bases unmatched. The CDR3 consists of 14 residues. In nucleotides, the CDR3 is TGTGCCAGCAGTGACCCCCGGGGGGGCAATGAGCAGTTCTTC. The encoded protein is CASSDPRGGNEQFF.

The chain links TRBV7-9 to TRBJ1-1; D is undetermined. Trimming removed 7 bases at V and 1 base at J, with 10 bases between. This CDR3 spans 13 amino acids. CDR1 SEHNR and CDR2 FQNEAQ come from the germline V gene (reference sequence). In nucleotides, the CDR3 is TGTGCCAGCACCCCCACACCGAACACTGAAGCTTTCTTT. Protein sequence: CASTPTPNTEAFF.

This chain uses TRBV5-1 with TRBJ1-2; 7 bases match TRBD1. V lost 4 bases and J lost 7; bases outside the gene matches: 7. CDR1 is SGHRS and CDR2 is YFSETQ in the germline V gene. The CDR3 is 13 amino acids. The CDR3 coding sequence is TGCGCCAGCAGCACCGGGACAGAGCCTGGCTACACCTTC. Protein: CASSTGTEPGYTF.

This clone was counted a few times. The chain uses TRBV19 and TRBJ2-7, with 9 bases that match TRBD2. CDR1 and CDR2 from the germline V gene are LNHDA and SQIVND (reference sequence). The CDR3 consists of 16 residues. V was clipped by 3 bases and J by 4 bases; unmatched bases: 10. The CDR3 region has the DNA TGTGCCAGTAGTATGTCCGGGACTAGCTTTATTTACGAGCAGTACTTC. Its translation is CASSMSGTSFIYEQYF. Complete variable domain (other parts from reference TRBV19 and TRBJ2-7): DGGITQSPKYLFRKEGQNVTLSCEQNLNHDAMYWYRQDPGQGLRLIYYSQIVNDFQKGDIAEGYSVSREKKESFPLTVTSAQKNPTAFYLCASSMSGTSFIYEQYFGPGTRLTVT.

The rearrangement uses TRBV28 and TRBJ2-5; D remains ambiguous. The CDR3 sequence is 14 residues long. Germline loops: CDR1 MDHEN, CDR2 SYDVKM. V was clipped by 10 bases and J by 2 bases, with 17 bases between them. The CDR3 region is CATRPVGLQETQYF. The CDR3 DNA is TGTGCCACCAGGCCCGTCGGCCTACAAGAGACCCAGTACTTC. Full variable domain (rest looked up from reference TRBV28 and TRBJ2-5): DVKVTQSSRYLVKRTGEKVFLECVQDMDHENMFWYRQDPGLGLRLIYFSYDVKMKEKGDIPEGYSVSREKKERFSLILESASTNQTSMYLCATRPVGLQETQYFGPGTRLLVL.

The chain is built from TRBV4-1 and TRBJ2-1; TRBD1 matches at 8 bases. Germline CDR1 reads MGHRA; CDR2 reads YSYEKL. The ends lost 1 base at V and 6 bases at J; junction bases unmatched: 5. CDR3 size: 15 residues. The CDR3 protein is CASSQGQGLSNEQFF. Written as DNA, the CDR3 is TGCGCCAGCAGCCAAGGACAGGGGCTGTCCAATGAGCAGTTCTTC.

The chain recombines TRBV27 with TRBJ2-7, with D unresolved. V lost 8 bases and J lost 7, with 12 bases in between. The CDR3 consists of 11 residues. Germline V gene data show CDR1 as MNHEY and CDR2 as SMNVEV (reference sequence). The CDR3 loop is CASSFRTEQYF. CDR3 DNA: TGTGCCAGCTCGTTCCGCACAGAGCAGTACTTC.